A selection of T cell receptor beta chains follows, all from one sample in a study of T cell clonotyping in hematopoietic cell transplantation. Here immunoSEQ multiplex PCR was the method, and the copy in TCRdb shows in-frame clones only, minus some. The sample includes approximately 26,000 clones, 93% seen only once; the top ten take more than 2%. This specimen consisted of peripheral blood mononuclear cells, obtained before stem cell transplant. Source of these receptors: a man aged 50-59 years with acute myeloid leukemia. Some clones in this sample may be carry-over from other donors' samples. Both conserved end residues are trimmed from each CDR3.

V	J	CDR3
TRBV1	TRBJ2-5	TSTPTSGFQETQY
TRBV5-4	TRBJ1-4	ASSLGRGENEKLF
TRBV27	TRBJ2-5	ASSLSWDRAHETQY
TRBV9	TRBJ1-6	ASSPTISYNSPLH
TRBV2	TRBJ1-2	ASRRGQNLYGYT
TRBV19	TRBJ1-5	ASSITPANQPQH
TRBV11-2	TRBJ1-1	ASSKGGRHMNTEAF
TRBV29-1	TRBJ1-2	SVVDRGGGYGYT
TRBV28	TRBJ1-2	ASSLIGQGTSIYGYT
TRBV5-1	TRBJ2-5	ASSGGQEQETQY
TRBV5-1	TRBJ2-3	ASSLGSHTDTQY
TRBV28	TRBJ1-1	ASRRDRNTEAF
TRBV4-3	TRBJ1-3	ASSQDSNLVGNTIY
TRBV18	TRBJ2-5	ASSPRQDIGETQY
TRBV6-5	TRBJ1-1	ASSYSIREVEAF
TRBV5-1	TRBJ2-2	ASSLDRASGAGELF
TRBV7-9	TRBJ2-3	ASSLPQNTQY
TRBV9	TRBJ2-2	ASQPLGANTGELF
TRBV7-2	TRBJ2-7	ASSLVHEQY
TRBV30	TRBJ1-4	AWSGAGVNEKLF
TRBV11-3	TRBJ2-1	ASSLGLAGGAYNEQF
TRBV6-6	TRBJ1-2	ASSSQAGPAGGYT
TRBV27	TRBJ1-2	ASSAAWDREYGYT
TRBV6-5	TRBJ2-3	ASSFTGGTDTQY
TRBV29-1	TRBJ1-4	SVVSRGAEKLF
TRBV10-3	TRBJ1-1	AIREREGTEAF
TRBV5-6	TRBJ1-1	ASSLATFTEAF
TRBV28	TRBJ1-5	ASRRQQPQH
TRBV7-6	TRBJ1-1	ASSPVRGQVAKAF
TRBV5-1	TRBJ2-1	ASSPRTGLLNEQF